This TCR beta chain was found in a study of cytomegalovirus exposure and HLA in healthy donors. Remarks on this clone: Its target is not known.

It was with 60 Vbeta and 13 Jbeta primers that the PCR ran. TCRdb keeps only in-frame clones here, not all; method: immunoSEQ multiplex PCR. This table holds about 65,000 clones, about 72% found once. The CDR3 runs to 14 residues. V gave up 4 bases and J gave up 8 bases, with 15 bases separating them. Germline loops: CDR1 SGHAT, CDR2 FQNNGV. This cohort consisted of healthy bone marrow donors. The study, taken as a whole, reports: Researchers reported in a later analysis that a missense DCLRE1C variant was tied to TCR beta V- and J-gene trimming. Of the V segments, some could not be distinguished, including TRBV6-2 and TRBV6-3, and were excluded.

Source material: PBMCs. This rearrangement joins TRBV11-2 to TRBJ2-1, with D perhaps TRBD1 (6 bases). This receptor was obtained from a girl between 10 and 17 years old in good health and CMV-seropositive. CDR3 sequence (DNA): TGTGCCAGCAGCTCCATTTGGGGGCAGCATGAGCAGTTCTTC. It codes for CASSSIWGQHEQFF.